This T cell receptor beta chain emerged from a study of shared clonotypes between healthy human individuals. General observations from the study: Relative to memory subsets, naive subsets generally showed larger estimated richness. Relative to clonotypes present in all four donors, those not shared had lower generation probabilities.

This clone was picked up one time. The antigen is undetermined. Recent acute infections and vaccinations were absent in the healthy HIV-negative adult donors. Naive CD4+ cells were CD45RA-selected; the remaining cells were memory. Germline CDR1 reads MGHRA; CDR2 reads YSYEKL. CDR3 length: 16 residues. Germline trimming cut 0 bases from V and 10 bases from J; bases unmatched to any gene: 10. The repertoire was sequenced with immunoSEQ multiplex PCR; TCRdb's copy has only in-frame clones and lacks some. There are about 1.1 million clones in the sample; around 78% occur only once, and 0.5% to 0.65% lies in the top ten.

This chain uses TRBV4-1 with TRBJ1-3, with 9 bases lining up with TRBD1. This TCR derives from a man between 18 and 35 years old in good health. Some clones in this sample may be carry-over from other donors' samples. The sample comprised memory CD4+ T cells from PBMCs. Regarding subset: CD45RA-negative fraction. CDR3 sequence reads: CASSQDLQGAVRTIYF. The CDR3 region has the DNA TGCGCCAGCAGCCAAGATTTACAGGGGGCGGTTCGGACCATATATTTT.